The present T cell receptor beta chain was sequenced within a study of T cell responses to AZD1222 COVID-19 vaccine. This table comes from immunoSEQ multiplex PCR, and its TCRdb copy is limited to in-frame clones, with some not included. Of about 120,000 clones in the sample, 92% were seen once. Per the germline V gene, CDR1 is SGDLS and CDR2 is YYNGEE. Trimming left V 5 bases short and J 4 bases short, with 14 bases between. This CDR3 contains 14 residues. The source is an adult who received the AZD1222 COVID-19 vaccine. The source material was peripheral blood, sampled 28 days after the second AZD1222 dose. The rearrangement joins TRBV9 to TRBJ2-3, with D possibly being TRBD2 (5 bases). In DNA form, the CDR3 reads TGTGCCAGCAGGGAGGACCTGGGCCCAGATACGCAGTATTTT. Translation: CASREDLGPDTQYF.